These 24 T cell receptor beta chains originate from one sample sequenced in a study of T-cell memory formation after mild COVID-19 (dated by TCRdb to the early 2020s). The library was generated by 5' RACE. The sequencing machine was an Illumina NovaSeq 6000. TCRdb handled the public reads itself, with Q25 trimming in fastp and clone calling in MiXCR, and kept productive beta chains. Entries are consolidated by CDR3 protein sequence, retaining the most common genes and DNA. Within this sample are some 68,000 distinct CDR3 sequences, with 15% to 20% of them counted one time only. About 33% of the sample lies in the top ten. Sequenced: PBMCs or a T cell subset sorted from them (not recorded which). These receptors were collected from an adult woman who had mild COVID-19 (a few samples of this study predate the infection). The sample titles of this study are shuffled in the database, so cell type and time point are left out; the donor was told from shared clones.

This clonotype was detected only a few times. The chain is built from TRBV12-3 or TRBV12-4 and TRBJ1-1; 7 nucleotides match TRBD1. Germline trimming cut 1 base from V and 1 base from J; bases unmatched to any gene: 9. The CDR3 is made up of 17 amino acids. The CDR3 nucleotides read TGTGCCAGCAGTTTAGAACCACAGGGGAAGGAGAACACTGAAGCTTTCTTT. It encodes CASSLEPQGKENTEAFF.

This clonotype was seen ten or more times. The V and J genes are TRBV28 and TRBJ2-5; 9 nucleotides match TRBD2. Germline V gives CDR1 MDHEN, CDR2 SYDVKM. J gave up 5 bases and V 2 bases, and 9 bases lay outside the gene matches. The CDR3 contains 16 residues. The CDR3 loop is CASSLISAGGRETQYF. The CDR3 nucleotides are TGTGCCAGCAGTTTAATTTCGGCGGGAGGGCGGGAGACCCAGTACTTC.

The V and J genes are TRBV5-1 and TRBJ1-1; D is ambiguous. Per germline, CDR1 SGHRS and CDR2 YFSETQ. V was pared by 0 bases and J by 11 bases, with 11 bases between. The CDR3 has 12 amino acids. The CDR3: CASSLVGEFAFF. The CDR3 coding sequence is TGCGCCAGCAGCTTGGTTGGGGAGTTCGCTTTCTTT. The variable domain in full, with the rest retrieved from reference TRBV5-1 and TRBJ1-1, is KAGVTQTPRYLIKTRGQQVTLSCSPISGHRSVSWYQQTPGQGLQFLFEYFSETQRNKGNFPGRFSGRQFSNSRSEMNVSTLELGDSALYLCASSLVGEFAFFGQGTRLTVV.

For the CDR3, the DNA is TGTGCCGCAGGACAGGGGTCCTACGAGCAGTACTTC. This sequence encodes CAAGQGSYEQYF. The chain recombines TRBV25-1 with TRBJ2-7; TRBD1 matches 9 bases. After removal of 11 bases from V and 1 base from J, the junction contained 3 bases not matched to a gene. Germline loops: CDR1 MGHDK, CDR2 SYGVNS. This CDR3 has 12 residues.

This clonotype occurred a few times. This chain joins TRBV20-1 and TRBJ1-1; 8 nucleotides align to TRBD1. V shed 5 bases and J 2 bases; nucleotides not matched to a gene: 22. The CDR3 has 19 amino acids. The germline V gene encodes CDR1 DFQATT and CDR2 SNEGSKA (reference sequence). CDR3 DNA: TGCAGTGCTGGCCGACCCGGGACAGGCCGCACTCGGGTAAACACTGAAGCTTTCTTT. Translation: CSAGRPGTGRTRVNTEAFF.

The chain joins TRBV5-6 to TRBJ2-5; 11 bases are a match to TRBD2. The germline gives CDR1 SGHDT, CDR2 YYEEEE. The CDR3 is 15 residues long. V lost 4 bases and J lost 3; bases outside the gene matches: 5. The CDR3, as DNA: TGTGCCAGCAGCGCCATGACTAGCGGGAAAGAGACCCAGTACTTC. As protein: CASSAMTSGKETQYF.

As regards this clonotype: The junction departs from the called germline gene at one end, perhaps through a read error. The chain carries TRBV12-3 or TRBV12-4 and TRBJ1-2; 7 positions agree with TRBD1. The CDR3 is 13 amino acids. CDR3 amino acids: CDSSRTGVRGYTF. CDR3 in DNA: TGTGACAGCAGTCGAACAGGGGTGAGAGGCTACACCTTC.

CDR3: CSARVKYGETQYF. The CDR3 bases are TGCAGTGCTAGAGTCAAGTACGGGGAGACCCAGTACTTC. The chain links TRBV20-1 to TRBJ2-5; D not resolved. CDR3 size: 13 residues. V shed 1 base and J shed 5 bases, with 11 bases lying between them. The germline gives CDR1 DFQATT, CDR2 SNEGSKA (reference sequence).

V and J are TRBV5-1 and TRBJ2-2, with D maybe TRBD2 (6 bases). The germline V gene has CDR1 SGHRS and CDR2 YFSETQ. Between the trimmed V and J ends, which lost 3 bases and 4 bases, there was a span of 19 bases. This CDR3 comprises 17 residues. CDR3 loop: CASSSTGLPTSTGELFF. The DNA of the CDR3 is TGCGCCAGCAGCTCAACGGGACTCCCGACGTCCACCGGGGAGCTGTTTTTT.

This clonotype was detected only a few times. The genes are TRBV10-3 and TRBJ2-7; D could derive from TRBD1 or TRBD2 (6 bases each). Germline V gene sequence: CDR1 ENHRY, CDR2 SYGVKD. This CDR3 comprises 13 residues. Trimming took off 3 bases at V and 7 bases at J, with 13 bases between the two ends. The CDR3, as DNA: TGTGCCATCAGTGATGACAGGAGGGGGGAGCAGTACTTC. Protein sequence: CAISDDRRGEQYF.

CDR3 residues: CASSLSGGGPTSEQFF. In DNA, the CDR3 is TGTGCCAGCAGTTTATCCGGCGGGGGGCCCACCAGTGAGCAGTTCTTC. The rearrangement uses TRBV27 and TRBJ2-1; 8 bases are shared with TRBD2. Germline lookup yields CDR1 MNHEY and CDR2 SMNVEV (reference sequence). This CDR3 region has 16 residues. V shed 0 bases, J shed 9 bases, and the junction held 10 bases outside the gene matches.

This clonotype was observed a few times. V gene TRBV2 combines with J gene TRBJ2-7; no clear D gene. Germline values: CDR1 SNHLY, CDR2 FYNNEI. V gave up 0 bases and J gave up 0 bases, with 18 bases separating them. This CDR3 contains 18 residues. The CDR3 region is CASSEAQSAIVSSYEQYF. Written as DNA, the CDR3 is TGTGCCAGCAGTGAAGCCCAGTCCGCCATCGTAAGCTCCTACGAGCAGTACTTC.

This clonotype was seen only a few times. The chain links TRBV7-9 to TRBJ2-5; D remains unclear. From germline, CDR1 is SEHNR and CDR2 FQNEAQ (reference sequence). Trimming removed 1 base from V and 5 bases from J, with 5 bases in between. The CDR3 runs to 12 residues. As DNA, the CDR3 is TGTGCCAGCAGCTTAGGACGGGAGACCCAGTACTTC. As protein: CASSLGRETQYF.

This clonotype was counted between two and nine times. The chain links TRBV2 to TRBJ2-5, with 11 positions matching TRBD2. Germline assignment: CDR1 SNHLY and CDR2 FYNNEI. CDR3 size: 20 residues. V was pared by 8 bases and J by 3 bases, with 23 bases of the junction left unmatched. The CDR3 sequence: CASLRRGGWLAGGPEETQYF. The CDR3 DNA reads as TGTGCCAGCCTTCGCCGAGGGGGGTGGTTAGCGGGAGGGCCAGAAGAGACCCAGTACTTC. Looking up the rest from reference TRBV2 and TRBJ2-5 gives the full variable domain: EPEVTQTPSHQVTQMGQEVILRCVPISNHLYFYWYRQILGQKVEFLVSFYNNEISEKSEIFDDQFSVERPDGSNFTLKIRSTKLEDSAMYFCASLRRGGWLAGGPEETQYFGPGTRLLVL.

The gene calls are TRBV4-1 and TRBJ2-3; D is undetermined. The CDR3 runs 13 residues. CDR1 is MGHRA, CDR2 YSYEKL, per germline. V was trimmed by 4 bases and J by 6 bases, leaving 11 bases between them. This CDR3 reads CASSRPFEDTQYF. The CDR3 DNA reads as TGCGCCAGCAGCCGACCTTTTGAGGATACGCAGTATTTT.

V and J are TRBV5-1 and TRBJ1-1; D gene uncertain. Germline lookup yields CDR1 SGHRS and CDR2 YFSETQ. The CDR3 has 14 amino acids. V lost 0 bases to trimming and J lost 0 bases, with 6 bases between them. This CDR3 reads CASSLVGMNTEAFF. CDR3 nucleotides: TGCGCCAGCAGCTTGGTAGGGATGAACACTGAAGCTTTCTTT.

This clonotype appeared a few times. This sequence joins TRBV24-1 and TRBJ2-1; 9 bases are a match to TRBD1. The junction had 4 bases not matched to a gene; V was cut back by 7 bases and J by 1 base. There are 15 residues in the CDR3. Germline CDR1 is KGHDR and CDR2 is SFDVKD. The CDR3 region has the DNA TGTGCCACCAGGGCCGGGACAGGGTCCTACAATGAGCAGTTCTTC. Amino acids: CATRAGTGSYNEQFF.

At least ten counts were recorded for this clonotype. The V and J genes are TRBV29-1 and TRBJ2-2; D is uncertain. The CDR3 runs 13 residues. Trimming cost V 4 bases and J 0 bases, with 6 bases left between them. The germline CDR1 and CDR2 sequences are SQVTM and ANQGSEA. This CDR3 reads CSVAHTNTGELFF. The CDR3 nucleotides are TGCAGCGTTGCGCACACGAACACCGGGGAGCTGTTTTTT.

There are a few counts of this clonotype. The chain couples TRBV20-1 to TRBJ2-2, with 9 nucleotides matching TRBD1. CDR1 and CDR2 from the germline V gene are DFQATT and SNEGSKA (reference sequence). Losses at the gene ends were 0 bases for V and 4 bases for J; bases not matched to a gene: 6. The CDR3 loop spans 16 amino acids. The CDR3 sequence: CSARDWGTGSTGELFF. CDR3 nucleotides: TGCAGTGCTAGAGACTGGGGGACAGGGTCCACCGGGGAGCTGTTTTTT.

This clonotype was seen a handful of times. The V and J genes are TRBV20-1 and TRBJ2-3; 8 nucleotides match TRBD1. This CDR3 has 16 amino acids. Per germline, CDR1 DFQATT and CDR2 SNEGSKA (reference sequence). V lost 4 bases to trimming and J lost 6 bases; unmatched junction nucleotides: 15. This CDR3 is CSAKEYGQGPADTQYF. The CDR3 DNA reads as TGCAGTGCTAAAGAGTATGGACAGGGCCCCGCCGATACGCAGTATTTT.

J is TRBJ2-3 and V is TRBV27; weak D call: TRBD2 (5 bases). Trimming stripped 2 bases from V and 7 bases from J, with 10 bases between. CDR1 is MNHEY and CDR2 is SMNVEV in the germline V gene (reference sequence). This CDR3 is built from 13 residues. The CDR3 protein is CASSLQDSYTQYF. The CDR3 DNA sequence: TGTGCCAGCAGTTTACAGGACTCTTATACGCAGTATTTT.

This clonotype has a count of ten or more. The chain uses TRBV12-3 or TRBV12-4 and TRBJ2-5; D unresolved. With 4 bases removed from V and 3 bases from J, the gap between germline ends came to 18 bases. The CDR3 has 16 residues. CDR3 protein: CASSWSGRFQKETQYF. The CDR3 DNA is TGTGCCAGCAGTTGGTCCGGGCGGTTTCAGAAAGAGACCCAGTACTTC.

This clonotype has a handful of counts. The rearrangement joins TRBV6-5 to TRBJ2-4; D uncertain. This CDR3 has 13 amino acids. V lost 0 bases and J lost 8, with 8 bases in between. Germline V gene lookup returns CDR1 MNHEY and CDR2 SVGAGI. The CDR3 loop is CASSYSNLDIQYF. The CDR3 DNA sequence: TGTGCCAGCAGTTACTCGAACTTGGACATTCAGTACTTC.

V usage is TRBV5-5 and J usage is TRBJ1-2, with D possibly TRBD1 on 5 matching bases. V lost 4 bases and J lost 3, with 16 bases in between. This CDR3 has 15 residues. In germline, CDR1 is SGHKS, CDR2 YYEKEE (reference sequence). In DNA form, the CDR3 reads TGTGCCAGCAGCACTCGACAGTTCCTTGACTATGGCTACACCTTC. Translation: CASSTRQFLDYGYTF.